This TCR beta chain is from a study of STAT5B mutations in CD4+ large granular lymphocyte leukemia. Germline CDR1 and CDR2: MGHRA and YSYEKL. This CDR3 has 16 amino acids. Trimming removed 4 bases at V and 4 bases at J, with 20 bases between. The data were produced by immunoSEQ multiplex PCR, yet TCRdb's version contains in-frame clones alone and is incomplete. This sample yields tens of thousands of clones, of which over 60% are seen a single time; over 3% belongs to the top ten. This TCR was recovered from a human donor in good health. This chain links TRBV4-1 with TRBJ2-7, with a possible D match to TRBD1 (5 bases). Source material: CD4+ T cells from blood buffy coats. The CDR3 DNA is TGCGCCAGCAGCCCAAAAGGGGCCAAGGGATCATACGAGCAGTACTTC. It specifies CASSPKGAKGSYEQYF.